This T cell receptor beta chain is from a study of shared clonotypes between healthy human individuals. Assay used: immunoSEQ multiplex PCR; TCRdb lists only in-frame clones, some missing. The table shows some 500,000 clones, with roughly 85% occurring only once. Sample: PBMCs. This TCR was sampled from a woman between 35 and 50 years old in good health. Some clones in this sample may be carry-over from other donors' samples.

The DNA for the CDR3 is TGCGCCAGCAGCTTGGCCCTAGAACAGACCCAGTACTTC. Encoded protein: CASSLALEQTQYF. The chain combines TRBV5-1 with TRBJ2-5; D uncertain. Trimming took off 0 bases at V and 6 bases at J, with 9 bases between the two ends. Germline V CDR1 and CDR2: SGHRS, YFSETQ. The CDR3 totals 13 residues.